A single sample is the source of the 15 T cell receptor beta chains below, sequenced in a study of shared clonotypes between healthy human individuals. As defined, naive CD8 cells were CD45RO-negative and positively selected for CCR7, with terminally differentiated effector memory CD45RA+ cells excluded. Using immunoSEQ multiplex PCR, the repertoire was profiled, and TCRdb retains in-frame clones only, with some absent. The sample has around 2.1 million clones; more than 85% are singletons. The sequencing input was naive CD8+ T cells from PBMCs. Every receptor here comes from a man aged 18 to 35 in good health. Some clones in this sample may be carry-over from other donors' samples.

The V call is TRBV6-1, the J call TRBJ1-2, with D maybe TRBD1 (6 bases). Deletions cut 6 bases from V and 4 bases from J, with 15 bases between. Germline V gene sequence: CDR1 MNHNS, CDR2 SASEGT. This CDR3 has 14 residues. The CDR3 coding sequence is TGTGCCAGCAGGGAGGCCAGGGGCGCCTATGGCTACACCTTC. Protein: CASREARGAYGYTF.

The chain employs TRBV11-2 and TRBJ2-1; TRBD1 matches at 8 bases. The CDR3 length is 16 residues. Germline trimming cut 1 base from V and 7 bases from J; bases unmatched to any gene: 9. The germline V gene has CDR1 SGHAT and CDR2 FQNNGV. This CDR3 reads CASSLGIGQGWNEQFF. As DNA, the CDR3 is TGTGCCAGCAGCTTAGGGATTGGACAGGGATGGAATGAGCAGTTCTTC. Drawing the rest from reference TRBV11-2 and TRBJ2-1, the complete variable domain is EAGVAQSPRYKIIEKRQSVAFWCNPISGHATLYWYQQILGQGPKLLIQFQNNGVVDDSQLPKDRFSAERLKGVDSTLKIQPAKLEDSAVYLCASSLGIGQGWNEQFFGPGTRLTVL.

The chain couples TRBV29-1 to TRBJ2-7, with D unclear. Germline loops: CDR1 SQVTM, CDR2 ANQGSEA. The CDR3 is made up of 16 amino acids. V was trimmed by 1 base and J by 0 bases, leaving 16 bases between them. The CDR3 protein is CSVEGVGGRRSYEQYF. The CDR3 nucleotides read TGCAGCGTTGAAGGAGTAGGTGGACGCCGCTCCTACGAGCAGTACTTC.

This chain uses TRBV28 with TRBJ1-5; D is perhaps TRBD1 (5 bases). Germline V gene lookup returns CDR1 MDHEN and CDR2 SYDVKM. The CDR3 has 14 amino acids. Trimming removed 2 bases from V and 6 bases from J, with 11 bases in between. The CDR3 is CASSLAGGGQPQHF. CDR3 nucleotides: TGTGCCAGCAGTTTAGCTGGGGGGGGTCAGCCCCAGCATTTT. Using reference TRBV28 and TRBJ1-5 for the parts outside the CDR3, the full variable domain is DVKVTQSSRYLVKRTGEKVFLECVQDMDHENMFWYRQDPGLGLRLIYFSYDVKMKEKGDIPEGYSVSREKKERFSLILESASTNQTSMYLCASSLAGGGQPQHFGDGTRLSIL.

J is TRBJ1-1 and V is TRBV5-6; D uncertain. Germline values: CDR1 SGHDT, CDR2 YYEEEE. The CDR3 has 14 residues. V was pared by 5 bases and J by 1 base, with 12 bases between. This CDR3 reads CASSQGGRNTEAFF. The CDR3 DNA is TGTGCCAGCAGTCAAGGCGGTAGGAACACTGAAGCTTTCTTT.

This rearrangement joins TRBV18 to TRBJ2-1; 9 bases are shared with TRBD1. Germline V CDR1 and CDR2: KGHSH, LQKENI. This CDR3 comprises 18 residues. V lost 4 bases, J lost 5 bases, and 15 bases stayed unmatched. As DNA, the CDR3 is TGTGCCAGCTCACTGATAAATTTGGGACAGGGCAAGAACAATGAGCAGTTCTTC. Its translation: CASSLINLGQGKNNEQFF.

The V call is TRBV15, the J call TRBJ2-1; no reliable D call. Trimming left V 5 bases short and J 3 bases short, with 20 bases between. This CDR3 is built from 17 residues. Looked up from germline, CDR1 is LNHNV and CDR2 is YYDKDF (reference sequence). As DNA, the CDR3 is TGTGCCACCAGCTACTCCACTGCCGGGTCGTTCTACAATGAGCAGTTCTTC. It encodes CATSYSTAGSFYNEQFF.

V is TRBV28 and J is TRBJ2-7; no clear D gene. Looked up from germline, CDR1 is MDHEN and CDR2 is SYDVKM. V was clipped by 4 bases and J by 2 bases, with 9 bases between them. This CDR3 contains 13 residues. The CDR3 here is CASSSTPPYEQYF. The CDR3 DNA reads TGTGCCAGCAGTTCAACACCTCCCTACGAGCAGTACTTC.

The V and J genes are TRBV13 and TRBJ2-7; D is perhaps TRBD2 (5 bases). The germline V gene encodes CDR1 PRHDT and CDR2 FYEKMQ (reference sequence). CDR3 length: 15 amino acids. With 5 bases removed from V and 2 bases from J, the gap between germline ends came to 16 bases. CDR3 in DNA: TGTGCCAGCAGCCCTTCTGCGGGTGGGACCTACGAGCAGTACTTC. This translates into CASSPSAGGTYEQYF.

CDR3 in amino acids: CASSDRTGDEQYF. The CDR3 nucleotides read TGTGCCAGCAGCGATCGGACAGGGGACGAGCAGTACTTC. This sequence joins TRBV28 and TRBJ2-7; the match to TRBD1 covers 9 bases. Germline CDR1 and CDR2: MDHEN and SYDVKM. The CDR3 extends over 13 amino acids. V lost 6 bases to trimming and J lost 5 bases; unmatched junction nucleotides: 5.

V gene TRBV6-1 combines with J gene TRBJ1-1; a weak D match, TRBD1 (6 bases). Germline V gives CDR1 MNHNS, CDR2 SASEGT. The ends were cut back, 4 bases at V and 8 bases at J, with 17 bases in the middle. The CDR3 has 14 residues. The CDR3, as DNA: TGTGCCAGCAGTGCCAGGACTTGGGGGGCAGAAGCTTTCTTT. Protein: CASSARTWGAEAFF.

This clone appeared a single time. The chain has TRBV4-3 and TRBJ2-1; D uncertain. CDR1 is LGHNA and CDR2 is YSLEER in the germline V gene. Trimming cost V 5 bases and J 6 bases, with 8 bases left between them. The CDR3 covers 12 residues. The CDR3 sequence is CASSARPNEQFF. CDR3 sequence (DNA): TGCGCCAGCAGCGCGAGACCCAATGAGCAGTTCTTC.

The V gene is TRBV4-2, the J gene TRBJ1-3; D call uncertain. V lost 0 bases to trimming and J lost 0 bases, with 9 bases between them. CDR3 length: 16 amino acids. Germline V gives CDR1 LGHNA, CDR2 YNFKEQ. The CDR3 DNA reads TGTGCCAGCAGCCAAGAAGAGTCGATCTCTGGAAACACCATATATTTT. Protein product: CASSQEESISGNTIYF.

This sequence joins TRBV6-4 and TRBJ1-1; D is possibly TRBD1 (5 bases). Germline-derived CDR1 and CDR2 are MRHNA and SNTAGT. The CDR3 covers 18 residues. Trimming took 0 bases from V and 1 from J, leaving 18 bases between them. The CDR3 sequence is CASSDSPGTPFQNTEAFF. CDR3 in DNA: TGTGCCAGCAGTGACTCACCCGGGACCCCTTTCCAGAACACTGAAGCTTTCTTT.

V is TRBV27 and J is TRBJ2-3; D remains unclear. The CDR3 length is 15 residues. Germline CDR1 is MNHEY and CDR2 is SMNVEV (reference sequence). V dropped 8 bases and J dropped 0 bases, with 15 bases sitting between them. CDR3 sequence (DNA): TGTGCCAGCGATACCGACGGCTCTAGCACAGATACGCAGTATTTT. Protein product: CASDTDGSSTDTQYF.